Listed below are T cell receptor beta chains from one sample, sequenced in a study of regulatory T cells in long-lasting Graves disease. TCRdb re-called the multiplex PCR reads with MiXCR, one entry per CDR3 protein. The profile shows some 560,000 distinct CDR3 sequences, roughly a sixth of them singletons. This sample also belongs to another study, concerning T cells in Graves' hyperthyroidism and ophthalmopathy.

The sample was peripheral blood mononuclear cells (PBMCs), taken at new diagnosis, from a patient treated with antithyroid drugs. The source of these receptors is a woman between 40 and 65 years old with Graves disease. Both conserved end residues are part of each CDR3. D genes are given only for firm matches. Clone size is stated in some rows and not others, as once, few, many or a class when expanded.

v_gene	abundance	j_gene	d_gene	CDR3aa	CDR3nt
TRBV15	many	TRBJ1-3	.	CATSRDVGSGNTIYF	TGTGCCACCAGCAGAGATGTTGGCTCTGGAAACACCATATATTTT
TRBV7-8	many	TRBJ2-5	.	CASSRVTAYQETQYF	TGTGCCAGCAGTCGAGTAACCGCGTACCAAGAGACCCAGTACTTC
TRBV13	.	TRBJ2-3	TRBD2	CASSQLRGVSDTQYF	TGTGCCAGCAGCCAACTGCGGGGGGTCTCAGATACGCAGTATTTT
TRBV27	many	TRBJ2-7	.	CASSSTGEQYF	TGTGCCAGCAGTTCCACTGGGGAGCAGTACTTC
TRBV3-1	many	TRBJ2-1	TRBD1	CASSQNFRDSYYNEQFF	TGTGCCAGCAGCCAAAATTTCCGGGACAGCTACTACAATGAGCAGTTCTTC
TRBV2	many	TRBJ2-1	.	CASSPGQSSYNEQFF	TGTGCCAGCAGCCCCGGACAGTCCTCCTACAATGAGCAGTTCTTC
TRBV7-9	.	TRBJ1-1	.	CASRGRVPEAFF	TGTGCCAGCAGGGGGCGTGTTCCTGAAGCTTTCTTT
TRBV6-4	few	TRBJ2-3	TRBD2	CASSDSGTRLTDTQYF	TGTGCCAGCAGTGACTCCGGGACTAGACTCACAGATACGCAGTATTTT
TRBV14	.	TRBJ1-6	.	CASSQAESPLHF	TGTGCCAGCAGCCAGGCGGAATCACCCCTCCACTTT
TRBV7-9	many	TRBJ1-4	TRBD1	CATTHGQEDEKLFF	TGTGCCACCACACACGGACAGGAGGATGAAAAACTGTTTTTT
TRBV19	.	TRBJ1-6	.	CASSIPDEANSPLHF	TGTGCCAGTAGTATTCCCGATGAGGCTAATTCACCCCTCCACTTT
TRBV5-1	.	TRBJ2-3	.	CASSVPIVTQYF	TGTGCCAGCAGCGTCCCCATAGTTACGCAGTATTTT
TRBV7-2	many	TRBJ2-3	TRBD2	CALSGSSGGDTQYF	TGTGCCCTATCTGGGAGTAGCGGGGGGGATACGCAGTATTTT
TRBV5-6	few	TRBJ2-2	.	CASSTDGAYTGELFF	TGTGCCAGCAGCACAGACGGTGCCTACACCGGGGAGCTGTTTTTT
TRBV2	many	TRBJ2-5	TRBD2	CASRGGAGETQYF	TGTGCCAGTCGCGGGGGGGCAGGAGAGACCCAGTACTTC
TRBV10-3	many	TRBJ2-7	.	CAISGTGDGEQYF	TGTGCCATCAGTGGGACTGGGGATGGGGAGCAGTACTTC
TRBV12-3/TRBV12-4	.	TRBJ2-2	TRBD1	CASSYRGGAGELFF	TGTGCCAGCAGTTACAGGGGTGGGGCCGGGGAGCTGTTTTTT
TRBV12-3/TRBV12-4	few	TRBJ1-3	.	CASILAGSSGNTIYF	TGTGCCAGCATCCTCGCAGGGAGCTCTGGAAACACCATATATTTT
TRBV5-6	few	TRBJ1-2	.	CASSGEDGTYGYTF	TGTGCCAGCAGCGGAGAAGACGGGACTTATGGCTACACCTTC
TRBV27	many	TRBJ1-5	TRBD1	CASSPVRTGDNQPQHF	TGTGCCAGCAGCCCAGTTAGGACAGGGGACAATCAGCCCCAGCATTTT
TRBV30	.	TRBJ1-4	TRBD1	CAWSRGTATNEKLFF	TGTGCCTGGAGTCGGGGGACAGCAACTAATGAAAAACTGTTTTTT
TRBV11-2	many	TRBJ2-7	.	CASRQQRSGYEQYF	TGTGCCAGCAGGCAACAGCGGTCGGGCTACGAGCAGTACTTC
TRBV20-1	.	TRBJ1-1	.	CSAAPFQGQNTEAFF	TGCAGTGCTGCCCCCTTTCAGGGACAGAACACTGAAGCTTTCTTT
TRBV4-1	once	TRBJ1-5	.	CASSQALLEPQHF	TGCGCCAGCAGCCAAGCTCTCCTGGAGCCCCAGCATTTT
TRBV5-1	.	TRBJ1-5	.	CASSLLGGGNQPQHF	TGCGCCAGCAGCTTGTTAGGGGGAGGCAATCAGCCCCAGCATTTT
TRBV2	.	TRBJ2-6	.	CATTPSSGANVLTF	TGTGCCACCACCCCCAGCTCTGGGGCCAACGTCCTGACTTTC
TRBV6-1	few	TRBJ2-1	.	CASSGSFSYNEQFF	TGTGCCAGCAGTGGGTCCTTCTCCTACAATGAGCAGTTCTTC
TRBV7-9	many	TRBJ1-2	TRBD1	CASSLEGTGYGYTF	TGTGCCAGCAGCTTAGAAGGGACAGGGTACGGCTACACCTTC
TRBV10-3	many	TRBJ2-1	.	CAISDNQGGKNEQFF	TGTGCCATCAGTGATAACCAGGGAGGAAAGAATGAGCAGTTCTTC
TRBV20-1	few	TRBJ2-3	TRBD2	CSAPPWSGGTDTQYF	TGCAGTGCTCCACCTTGGAGCGGGGGCACAGATACGCAGTATTTT
TRBV7-8	.	TRBJ2-2	TRBD1	CASSPRQGSPYGELFF	TGTGCCAGCAGCCCACGACAGGGGTCGCCCTACGGGGAGCTGTTTTTT
TRBV2	.	TRBJ2-2	.	CASPLIRLNTGELFF	TGTGCCAGCCCTCTTATCCGCCTGAACACCGGGGAGCTGTTTTTT
TRBV5-1	many	TRBJ2-7	TRBD1	CASSEGQGYYEQYF	TGCGCCAGCAGCGAAGGACAGGGGTACTACGAGCAGTACTTC
TRBV15	many	TRBJ2-1	TRBD1	CATSSGQGVNEQFF	TGTGCCACCAGCAGCGGACAGGGGGTCAATGAGCAGTTCTTC
TRBV20-1	.	TRBJ1-5	.	CSASFGQGQPQHF	TGCAGTGCTAGCTTTGGGCAGGGTCAGCCCCAGCATTTT
TRBV2	.	TRBJ2-3	TRBD2	CASRLTSGSQADTQYF	TGTGCCAGCAGATTGACTAGCGGGAGTCAAGCAGATACGCAGTATTTT
TRBV2	.	TRBJ2-1	TRBD2	CASSQMLAGGNEQFF	TGTGCCAGCAGCCAAATGTTAGCGGGAGGAAATGAGCAGTTCTTC
TRBV10-3	few	TRBJ1-6	TRBD1	CAISGFGQANSPLHF	TGTGCCATCAGTGGATTTGGACAGGCCAATTCACCCCTCCACTTT
TRBV12-3/TRBV12-4	many	TRBJ1-1	.	CASKQEVNTEAFF	TGTGCCAGCAAACAGGAGGTAAACACTGAAGCTTTCTTT
TRBV6-1	many	TRBJ2-1	TRBD1	CAIRDRGNEQFF	TGTGCCATCCGGGACAGGGGGAATGAGCAGTTCTTC
TRBV12-3/TRBV12-4	.	TRBJ2-5	.	CASSPPLGTQYF	TGTGCCAGCAGTCCACCCTTGGGGACCCAGTACTTC
TRBV12-3/TRBV12-4	few	TRBJ2-5	TRBD2	CASSRGLAGGRFQETQYF	TGTGCCAGCAGCCGAGGACTAGCGGGGGGCCGCTTCCAAGAGACCCAGTACTTC
TRBV5-1	few	TRBJ2-1	TRBD1	CASSGGQGNEQFF	TGCGCCAGCAGCGGGGGACAGGGCAATGAGCAGTTCTTC
TRBV4-1	few	TRBJ1-3	.	CASSQFASTGPGNTIYF	TGCGCCAGCAGCCAATTCGCAAGCACGGGCCCTGGAAACACCATATATTTT